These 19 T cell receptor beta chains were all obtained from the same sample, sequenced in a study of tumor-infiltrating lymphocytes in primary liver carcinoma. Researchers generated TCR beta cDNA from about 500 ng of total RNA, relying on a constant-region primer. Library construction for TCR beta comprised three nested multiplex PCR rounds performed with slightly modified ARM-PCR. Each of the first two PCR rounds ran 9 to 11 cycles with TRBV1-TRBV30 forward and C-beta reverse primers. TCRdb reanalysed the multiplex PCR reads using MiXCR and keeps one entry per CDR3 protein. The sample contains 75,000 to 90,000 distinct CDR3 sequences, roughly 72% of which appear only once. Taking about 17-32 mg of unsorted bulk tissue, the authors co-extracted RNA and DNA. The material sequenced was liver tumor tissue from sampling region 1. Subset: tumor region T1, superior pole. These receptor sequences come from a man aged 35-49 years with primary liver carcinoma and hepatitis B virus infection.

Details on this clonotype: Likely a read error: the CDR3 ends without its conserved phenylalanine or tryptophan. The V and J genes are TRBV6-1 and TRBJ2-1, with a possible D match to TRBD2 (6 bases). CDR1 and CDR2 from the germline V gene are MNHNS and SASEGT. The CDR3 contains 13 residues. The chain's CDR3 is CASLTSPYNEQFL. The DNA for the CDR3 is TGTGCATCTCTCACTAGCCCCTACAATGAGCAGTTCTTA.

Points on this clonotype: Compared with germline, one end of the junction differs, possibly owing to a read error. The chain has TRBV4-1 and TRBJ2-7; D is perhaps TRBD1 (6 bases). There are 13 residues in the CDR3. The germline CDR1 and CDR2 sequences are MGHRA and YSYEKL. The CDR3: CANSLDRNYELYF. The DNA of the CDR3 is TGCGCCAACAGCCTTGACAGGAACTACGAGCTGTACTTC.

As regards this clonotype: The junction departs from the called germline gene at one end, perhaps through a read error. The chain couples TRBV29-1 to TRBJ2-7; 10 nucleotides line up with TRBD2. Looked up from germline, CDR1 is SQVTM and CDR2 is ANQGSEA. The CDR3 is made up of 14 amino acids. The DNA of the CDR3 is TGCAGCATTGATCGCTCTAGCGGGAGTGGCGAGCAGAACTTC. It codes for CSIDRSSGSGEQNF.

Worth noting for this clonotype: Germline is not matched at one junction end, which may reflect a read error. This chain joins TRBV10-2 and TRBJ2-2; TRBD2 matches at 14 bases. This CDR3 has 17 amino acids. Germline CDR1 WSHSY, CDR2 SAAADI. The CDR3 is CASSGLAGGTGTGQLFF. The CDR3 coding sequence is TGCGCCAGCAGTGGACTAGCGGGGGGGACGGGCACCGGGCAGCTGTTTTTT.

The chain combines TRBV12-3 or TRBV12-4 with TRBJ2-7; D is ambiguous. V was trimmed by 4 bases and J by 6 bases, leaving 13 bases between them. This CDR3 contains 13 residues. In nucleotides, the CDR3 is TGTGCCAGCAGTTCCCTTAGGCTAGGCGAGCAGTACTTC. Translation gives CASSSLRLGEQYF.

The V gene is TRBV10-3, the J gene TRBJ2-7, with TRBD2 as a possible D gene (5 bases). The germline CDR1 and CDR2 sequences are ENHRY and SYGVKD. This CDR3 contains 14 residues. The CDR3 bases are TGTGTCACGTCGACTAACGTGGGCCTGGACGAGCAGTACTTC. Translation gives CVTSTNVGLDEQYF.

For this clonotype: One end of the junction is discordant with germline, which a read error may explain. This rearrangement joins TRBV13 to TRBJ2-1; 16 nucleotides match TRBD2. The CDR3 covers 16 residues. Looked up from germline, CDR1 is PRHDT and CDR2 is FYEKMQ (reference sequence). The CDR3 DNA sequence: TGTGCCAGCAACTGGGGACTAGCGGGAGGGCCGAATGAACAGTTCTTC. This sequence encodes CASNWGLAGGPNEQFF.

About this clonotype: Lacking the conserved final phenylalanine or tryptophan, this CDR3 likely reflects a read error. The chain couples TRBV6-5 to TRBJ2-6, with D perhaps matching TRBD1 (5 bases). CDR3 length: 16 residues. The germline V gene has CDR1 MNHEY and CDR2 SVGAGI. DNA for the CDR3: TGTGCCAGCAGTTACTTAGGCAGCTCTGGGGCCAACATCCTGACTTAC. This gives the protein CASSYLGSSGANILTY.

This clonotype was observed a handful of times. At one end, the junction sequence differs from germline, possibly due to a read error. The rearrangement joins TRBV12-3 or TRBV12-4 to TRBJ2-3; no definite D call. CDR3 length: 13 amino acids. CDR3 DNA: TGTGCCAGCACTTTATTCGCAGCAGATACGCAGTATTTT. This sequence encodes CASTLFAADTQYF.

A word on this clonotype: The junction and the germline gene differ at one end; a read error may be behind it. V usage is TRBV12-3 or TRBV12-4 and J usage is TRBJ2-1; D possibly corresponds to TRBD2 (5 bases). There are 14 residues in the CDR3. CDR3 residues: CASSSRGGSYEQCF. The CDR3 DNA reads TGTGCCAGCAGTTCCCGTGGAGGTTCGTATGAGCAGTGCTTC.

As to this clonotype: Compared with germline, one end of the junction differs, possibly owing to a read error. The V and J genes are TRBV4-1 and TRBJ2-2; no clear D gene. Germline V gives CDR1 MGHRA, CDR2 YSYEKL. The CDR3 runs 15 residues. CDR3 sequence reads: CARSQEHWGTGELFF. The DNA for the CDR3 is TGCGCCAGAAGCCAAGAACACTGGGGAACCGGGGAGCTGTTTTTT.

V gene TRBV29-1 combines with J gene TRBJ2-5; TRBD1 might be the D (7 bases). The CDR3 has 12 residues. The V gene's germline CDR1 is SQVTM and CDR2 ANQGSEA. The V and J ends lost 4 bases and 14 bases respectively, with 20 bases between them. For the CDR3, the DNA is TGCAGCGTTGTAGGCAGGGGGGAGACCCGATACTTC. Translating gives CSVVGRGETRYF.

The CDR3 here is CASSPASVNEQFF. In DNA, the CDR3 is TGTGCCAGCAGCCCAGCGTCCGTCAATGAGCAGTTCTTC. This chain uses TRBV4-2 with TRBJ2-1; D gene uncertain. Deletions cut 4 bases from V and 6 bases from J, with 10 bases between. Germline-derived CDR1 and CDR2 are LGHNA and YNFKEQ. The CDR3 totals 13 residues.

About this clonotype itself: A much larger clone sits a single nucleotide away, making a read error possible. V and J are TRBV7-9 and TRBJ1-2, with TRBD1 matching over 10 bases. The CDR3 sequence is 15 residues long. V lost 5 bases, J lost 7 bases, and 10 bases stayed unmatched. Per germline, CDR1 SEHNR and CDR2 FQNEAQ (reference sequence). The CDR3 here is CASSPGTGVSFGYTF. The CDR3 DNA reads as TGTGCCAGCAGCCCCGGGACAGGGGTTAGCTTTGGCTACACCTTC.

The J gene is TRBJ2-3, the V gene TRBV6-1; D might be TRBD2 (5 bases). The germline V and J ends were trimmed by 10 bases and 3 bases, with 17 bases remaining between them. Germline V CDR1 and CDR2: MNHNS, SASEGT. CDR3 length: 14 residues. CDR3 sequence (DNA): TGTGCCATCAATGATAGGGAGCAGACAGATACGCAGTATTTT. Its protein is CAINDREQTDTQYF.

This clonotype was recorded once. CDR3 sequence (DNA): TGTGCCAGCGGCATTAATGAAAAACTGTTTTTT. Translation: CASGINEKLFF. The chain links TRBV5-4 to TRBJ1-4, with no clear D. The CDR3 extends over 11 amino acids. Germline values: CDR1 SGHNT, CDR2 YYREEE (reference sequence). V was pared by 7 bases and J by 4 bases, with 5 bases between. The full variable domain, its missing parts supplied by reference TRBV5-4 and TRBJ1-4, is ETGVTQSPTHLIKTRGQQVTLRCSSQSGHNTVSWYQQALGQGPQFIFQYYREEENGRGNFPPRFSGLQFPNYSSELNVNALELDDSALYLCASGINEKLFFGSGTQLSVL.

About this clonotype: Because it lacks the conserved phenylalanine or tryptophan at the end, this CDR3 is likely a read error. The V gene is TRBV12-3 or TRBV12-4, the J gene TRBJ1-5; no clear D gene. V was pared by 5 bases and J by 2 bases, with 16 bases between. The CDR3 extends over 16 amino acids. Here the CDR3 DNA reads TGTGCCAGCAGTCCATGGGCGAGGGCGGGCAATCAGCCCCAGCATTCT. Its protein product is CASSPWARAGNQPQHS.

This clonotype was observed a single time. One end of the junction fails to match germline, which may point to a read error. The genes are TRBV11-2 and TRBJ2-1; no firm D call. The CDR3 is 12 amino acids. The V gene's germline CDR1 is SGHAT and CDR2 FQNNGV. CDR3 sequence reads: CVSSPEYNERFF. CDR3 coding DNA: TGTGTCAGCAGCCCGGAGTATAATGAGCGGTTCTTC. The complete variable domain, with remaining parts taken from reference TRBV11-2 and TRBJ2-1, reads EAGVAQSPRYKIIEKRQSVAFWCNPISGHATLYWYQQILGQGPKLLIQFQNNGVVDDSQLPKDRFSAERLKGVDSTLKIQPAKLEDSAVYLCVSSPEYNERFFGPGTRLTVL.

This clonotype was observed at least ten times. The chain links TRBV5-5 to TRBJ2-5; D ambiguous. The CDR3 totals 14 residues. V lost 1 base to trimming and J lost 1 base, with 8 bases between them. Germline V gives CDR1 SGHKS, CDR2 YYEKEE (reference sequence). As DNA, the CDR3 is TGTGCCAGCAGCTTGCGCGACGGCCAAGAGACCCAGTACTTC. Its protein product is CASSLRDGQETQYF. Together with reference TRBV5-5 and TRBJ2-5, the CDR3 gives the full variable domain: DAGVTQSPTHLIKTRGQQVTLRCSPISGHKSVSWYQQVLGQGPQFIFQYYEKEERGRGNFPDRFSARQFPNYSSELNVNALLLGDSALYLCASSLRDGQETQYFGPGTRLLVL.